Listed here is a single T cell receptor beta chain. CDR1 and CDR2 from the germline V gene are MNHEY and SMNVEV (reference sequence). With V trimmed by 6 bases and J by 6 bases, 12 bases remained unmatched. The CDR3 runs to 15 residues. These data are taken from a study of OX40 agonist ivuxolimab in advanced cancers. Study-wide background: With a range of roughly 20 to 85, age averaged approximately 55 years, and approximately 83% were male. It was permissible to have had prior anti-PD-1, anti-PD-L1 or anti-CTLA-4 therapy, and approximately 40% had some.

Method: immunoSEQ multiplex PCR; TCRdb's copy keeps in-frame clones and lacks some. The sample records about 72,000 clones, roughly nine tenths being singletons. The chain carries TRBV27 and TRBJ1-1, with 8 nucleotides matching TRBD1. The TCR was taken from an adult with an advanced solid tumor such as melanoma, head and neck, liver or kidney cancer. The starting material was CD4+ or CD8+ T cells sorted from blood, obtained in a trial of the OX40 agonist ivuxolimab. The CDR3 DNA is TGTGCCAGCAGCCGCACAGGGGGGAGAGGCGCTGAAGCTTTCTTT. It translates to CASSRTGGRGAEAFF.